The 26 T cell receptor beta chains below all came from one sample that was sequenced in a study of regulatory T cells in long-lasting Graves disease. Regarding time point: newly diagnosed GD, antithyroid drugs for less than 3 months. TCR sequences were obtained from RNA taken from PBMCs. Assembly of TCR beta libraries relied on iRepertoire HTBI primers together with Arm-PCR of CDR3 regions. TCRdb called the multiplex PCR reads again in MiXCR, with one record for every CDR3 protein. The table has fewer than 550,000 distinct CDR3 sequences, approximately 16% seen once; the top ten hold about 23%. The data also belong to a second study, concerning T cells in Graves' hyperthyroidism and ophthalmopathy.

The sample in question was peripheral blood mononuclear cells (PBMCs), obtained at new diagnosis, from a patient treated with antithyroid drugs. The receptor set was obtained from a woman in her late teens or twenties with Graves disease.

This clonotype occurred many times. The chain is built from TRBV12-3 or TRBV12-4 and TRBJ2-1, with 12 bases lining up with TRBD2. The CDR3 consists of 15 residues. Losses at the gene ends were 5 bases for V and 8 bases for J; bases not matched to a gene: 7. The CDR3 loop reads CASSPGLAGYHEQFF. The CDR3, as DNA: TGTGCCAGCAGTCCTGGACTAGCGGGATATCATGAGCAGTTCTTC.

This clonotype was seen repeatedly, ten times or more. J is TRBJ1-5 and V is TRBV7-2, with D possibly TRBD1 on 5 matching bases. CDR1 and CDR2 from the germline V gene are SGHTA and FQGNSA. The germline V and J ends were trimmed by 5 bases and 4 bases, with 15 bases remaining between them. The CDR3 consists of 15 residues. This CDR3 reads CASSPSWDVNQPQHF. The CDR3 bases are TGTGCCAGCAGCCCTAGCTGGGACGTAAATCAGCCCCAGCATTTT. Full variable domain (missing parts from reference TRBV7-2 and TRBJ1-5): GAGVSQSPSNKVTEKGKDVELRCDPISGHTALYWYRQSLGQGLEFLIYFQGNSAPDKSGLPSDRFSAERTGGSVSTLTIQRTQQEDSAVYLCASSPSWDVNQPQHFGDGTRLSIL.

This clonotype has only a few counts. This chain joins TRBV18 and TRBJ2-7; 11 nucleotides match TRBD2. With 5 bases clipped from V and 6 bases from J, the junction kept 6 bases outside the gene matches. The germline CDR1 and CDR2 sequences are KGHSH and LQKENI. This CDR3 has 14 amino acids. CDR3 region: CASSIPSGRIEQYF. In DNA, the CDR3 is TGTGCCAGCTCAATCCCTAGCGGGAGGATCGAGCAGTACTTC.

This clonotype was counted once. The genes are TRBV6-1 and TRBJ1-1; D remains ambiguous. V lost 2 bases and J 4 bases, leaving 8 bases between the germline ends. This CDR3 is built from 13 residues. Looked up from germline, CDR1 is MNHNS and CDR2 is SASEGT. The CDR3 loop is CASSEIRTTEAFF. CDR3 nucleotide sequence: TGTGCCAGCAGTGAAATCAGGACCACTGAAGCTTTCTTT.

V and J are TRBV7-9 and TRBJ2-1, with 14 nucleotides matching TRBD2. The CDR3 spans 18 residues. With V trimmed by 8 bases and J by 4 bases, 13 bases remained unmatched. The germline CDR1 and CDR2 sequences are SEHNR and FQNEAQ (reference sequence). In DNA form, the CDR3 reads TGTGCCAGCTCACCACCGGGACTAGCGGGAGTTGGTTACAATGAGCAGTTCTTC. Its protein product is CASSPPGLAGVGYNEQFF. The full variable domain, with the rest looked up from reference TRBV7-9 and TRBJ2-1, is DTGVSQNPRHKITKRGQNVTFRCDPISEHNRLYWYRQTLGQGPEFLTYFQNEAQLEKSRLLSDRFSAERPKGSFSTLEIQRTEQGDSAMYLCASSPPGLAGVGYNEQFFGPGTRLTVL.

This clonotype was seen many times. The chain combines TRBV11-2 with TRBJ2-5; D gene unclear. This CDR3 is 14 amino acids long. With 5 bases removed from V and 1 base from J, the gap between germline ends came to 11 bases. Germline V gene data show CDR1 as SGHAT and CDR2 as FQNNGV. CDR3 residues: CASSDGWIQETQYF. The CDR3 region has the DNA TGTGCCAGCAGCGACGGGTGGATCCAAGAGACCCAGTACTTC.

This chain links TRBV5-1 with TRBJ2-1, with 13 positions matching TRBD2. The V segment lost 4 bases and the J segment 6 bases; nucleotides outside the gene matches: 7. The CDR3 loop spans 16 amino acids. Germline lookup yields CDR1 SGHRS and CDR2 YFSETQ. The CDR3 loop is CASSPGTSGISNEQFF. The CDR3 DNA reads as TGCGCCAGCAGCCCAGGGACTAGCGGGATTTCCAATGAGCAGTTCTTC.

The chain has TRBV12-3 or TRBV12-4 and TRBJ1-2, with 7 bases that match TRBD1. The CDR3 contains 14 residues. V trimming: 6 bases; J trimming: 5 bases; junction bases outside the gene matches: 9. CDR3 coding DNA: TGTGCCAGCAGCATGACAGGGAGTCGGTATGGCTACACCTTC. Encoded protein: CASSMTGSRYGYTF.

The chain uses TRBV29-1 and TRBJ1-2; 8 nucleotides agree with TRBD1. Germline CDR1 SQVTM, CDR2 ANQGSEA. The CDR3 has 15 amino acids. V trimming: 4 bases; J trimming: 4 bases; junction bases outside the gene matches: 11. CDR3 region: CSVASGRGLGYGYTF. The CDR3 region has the DNA TGCAGCGTTGCATCGGGCAGGGGGCTTGGCTATGGCTACACCTTC.

This clonotype came up many times. The V gene is TRBV27, the J gene TRBJ1-1; D unresolved. Germline CDR1 is MNHEY and CDR2 is SMNVEV (reference sequence). The CDR3 is 14 residues long. V dropped 6 bases and J dropped 0 bases, with 11 bases sitting between them. The CDR3 DNA reads as TGTGCCAGCAGCCAGGACCCAATGAACACTGAAGCTTTCTTT. It specifies CASSQDPMNTEAFF.

V is TRBV7-2 and J is TRBJ2-1, with D possibly called TRBD1 or TRBD2 (5 bases each). The CDR3 has 12 amino acids. CDR1 and CDR2 from the germline V gene are SGHTA and FQGNSA. The V and J ends lost 8 bases and 6 bases respectively, with 11 bases between them. The CDR3 here is CASGRGLNEQFF. The CDR3 bases are TGTGCCAGCGGCCGGGGCCTCAATGAGCAGTTCTTC. The entire variable domain, with the rest obtained from reference TRBV7-2 and TRBJ2-1, is as follows: GAGVSQSPSNKVTEKGKDVELRCDPISGHTALYWYRQSLGQGLEFLIYFQGNSAPDKSGLPSDRFSAERTGGSVSTLTIQRTQQEDSAVYLCASGRGLNEQFFGPGTRLTVL.

Remarks on this clonotype: A much larger clone differs from this one at a single base, so this may be a read error. The chain recombines TRBV30 with TRBJ2-3; D is possibly TRBD1 or TRBD2 (5 bases each). Trimming left V 0 bases short and J 4 bases short, with 14 bases between. The CDR3 extends over 15 amino acids. Germline V gives CDR1 GTSNPN, CDR2 SVGIG (reference sequence). DNA of the CDR3: TGTGCCTGGAGTGTCGGGGCCAGCCGCGCAGATACGCAGTATTTT. Protein product: CAWSVGASRADTQYF.

In its sample, this clonotype was seen many times. The V and J genes are TRBV28 and TRBJ2-1; 8 nucleotides align to TRBD2. J gave up 6 bases and V 3 bases, and 10 bases lay outside the gene matches. The CDR3 runs to 16 residues. CDR1 is MDHEN and CDR2 is SYDVKM in the germline V gene. The DNA of the CDR3 is TGTGCCAGCAGTTTTAGTCGTCTAGCGGGCATCAATGAGCAGTTCTTC. The encoded protein is CASSFSRLAGINEQFF.

This clonotype was detected a few times. The chain carries TRBV15 and TRBJ1-3; no firm D call. This CDR3 is built from 16 residues. Trimming cost V 7 bases and J 0 bases, with 16 bases left between them. Per the germline V gene, CDR1 is LNHNV and CDR2 is YYDKDF (reference sequence). The CDR3 reads CATTAGSAYSGNTIYF. The CDR3 region has the DNA TGTGCCACCACAGCGGGTTCAGCTTACTCTGGAAACACCATATATTTT.

The chain has TRBV11-3 and TRBJ2-2, with D maybe TRBD2 (5 bases). Germline CDR1 and CDR2: SGHNT and YENEEA. The CDR3 is 15 amino acids. The V gene lost 5 bases and the J gene lost 7 bases, with 17 bases spanning the gap. The CDR3: CASSQDMRVFGELFF. CDR3 DNA sequence: TGTGCCAGCAGCCAAGATATGAGGGTATTCGGGGAGCTGTTTTTT.

This clonotype was picked up a small number of times. The chain uses TRBV28 and TRBJ1-4; unclear D gene. The CDR3 totals 17 residues. The V gene's germline CDR1 is MDHEN and CDR2 SYDVKM. V gave up 1 base and J gave up 0 bases, with 12 bases separating them. CDR3 sequence reads: CASSLSWGAATNEKLFF. In DNA form, the CDR3 reads TGTGCCAGCAGTTTATCTTGGGGTGCTGCAACTAATGAAAAACTGTTTTTT.

This clonotype came up many times. The chain carries TRBV5-1 and TRBJ2-1, with D unresolved. Between the trimmed V and J ends, which lost 7 bases and 0 bases, there was a span of 11 bases. The CDR3 consists of 14 residues. Germline V CDR1 and CDR2: SGHRS, YFSETQ. CDR3 sequence (DNA): TGCGCCAGCCAAGCACAGAGCTCCTACAATGAGCAGTTCTTC. Encoded protein: CASQAQSSYNEQFF.

The chain recombines TRBV7-2 with TRBJ2-3; a possible D gene is TRBD1 (5 bases). CDR3 length: 13 amino acids. Germline CDR1 and CDR2: SGHTA and FQGNSA. V gave up 5 bases and J gave up 3 bases, with 9 bases separating them. The DNA of the CDR3 is TGTGCCAGCAGCGGGGCCCTTACAGATACGCAGTATTTT. It specifies CASSGALTDTQYF.

A word on this clonotype: Given a far larger clone just one base away, this is likely a sequencing read error. V gene TRBV28 combines with J gene TRBJ2-1, with D unclear. Germline V lookup: CDR1 MDHEN, CDR2 SYDVKM. Deletions cut 2 bases from V and 10 bases from J, with 18 bases between. This CDR3 is built from 15 residues. DNA of the CDR3: TGTGCCAGCAGTTTAAGGCGACTGGGCTCCTACGAGCAGTTCTTC. It translates to CASSLRRLGSYEQFF.

This clonotype was seen repeatedly, ten times or more. The chain links TRBV7-2 to TRBJ2-1; the match to TRBD2 covers 14 bases. Germline-derived CDR1 and CDR2 are SGHTA and FQGNSA. V lost 5 bases and J lost 12; bases outside the gene matches: 9. The CDR3 spans 15 residues. CDR3 nucleotides: TGTGCCAGCAGCAGACTAGCGGGAGGGCCCGACTTGCAGTTCTTC. This codes for CASSRLAGGPDLQFF.

This clonotype was counted ten times or more. This chain links TRBV11-2 with TRBJ2-5; unclear D gene. The germline CDR1 and CDR2 sequences are SGHAT and FQNNGV. The CDR3 is 15 residues long. The V end was cut by 0 bases, the J end by 5 bases, with 13 bases between. CDR3 DNA sequence: TGTGCCAGCAGCTTAGAAAGCGTCTTTGGGGAGACCCAGTACTTC. Translation: CASSLESVFGETQYF.

V gene TRBV28 combines with J gene TRBJ1-1; D remains ambiguous. V dropped 2 bases and J dropped 5 bases, with 12 bases sitting between them. From germline, CDR1 is MDHEN and CDR2 SYDVKM. The CDR3 length is 14 residues. The CDR3 sequence: CASSLRRLITEAFF. CDR3 bases: TGTGCCAGCAGTTTACGACGGCTGATTACTGAAGCTTTCTTT. The entire variable domain, with the rest obtained from reference TRBV28 and TRBJ1-1, is as follows: DVKVTQSSRYLVKRTGEKVFLECVQDMDHENMFWYRQDPGLGLRLIYFSYDVKMKEKGDIPEGYSVSREKKERFSLILESASTNQTSMYLCASSLRRLITEAFFGQGTRLTVV.

This clonotype was observed a handful of times. The V gene is TRBV5-5, the J gene TRBJ2-5, with D possibly TRBD2 on 6 matching bases. The V and J ends lost 3 bases and 2 bases respectively, with 11 bases between them. Germline assignment: CDR1 SGHKS and CDR2 YYEKEE (reference sequence). The CDR3 is made up of 14 amino acids. The CDR3 sequence: CASSYQAGQETQYF. The DNA of the CDR3 is TGTGCCAGCAGCTACCAAGCGGGTCAAGAGACCCAGTACTTC.

The chain joins TRBV20-1 to TRBJ2-1; 9 bases are a match to TRBD2. Trimming removed 7 bases from V and 5 bases from J; junction bases left unmatched: 6. From germline, CDR1 is DFQATT and CDR2 SNEGSKA (reference sequence). This CDR3 spans 13 amino acids. The CDR3 protein is CSVRTSDHNEQFF. The CDR3 DNA reads as TGCAGTGTCCGGACTAGCGACCACAATGAGCAGTTCTTC.

The CDR3 bases are TGTGCCAGCTCTTTGACGGAGCGTACCGGGGAGCTGTTTTTT. Amino acid sequence: CASSLTERTGELFF. V is TRBV3-1 and J is TRBJ2-2; no clear D. The CDR3 length is 14 residues. CDR1 and CDR2 (germline): LGHDT, YNNKEL (reference sequence). The ends were cut back, 8 bases at V and 5 bases at J, with 15 bases in the middle.

This clonotype was seen at least ten times. The CDR3 region has the DNA TGTGCCGGGTCACAGGGGTCTGGTCAGCCCCAGCATTTT. Protein product: CAGSQGSGQPQHF. The genes are TRBV6-1 and TRBJ1-5, with 7 positions matching TRBD1. This CDR3 comprises 13 residues. Germline V lookup: CDR1 MNHNS, CDR2 SASEGT. V lost 11 bases, J lost 6 bases, and 10 bases stayed unmatched.